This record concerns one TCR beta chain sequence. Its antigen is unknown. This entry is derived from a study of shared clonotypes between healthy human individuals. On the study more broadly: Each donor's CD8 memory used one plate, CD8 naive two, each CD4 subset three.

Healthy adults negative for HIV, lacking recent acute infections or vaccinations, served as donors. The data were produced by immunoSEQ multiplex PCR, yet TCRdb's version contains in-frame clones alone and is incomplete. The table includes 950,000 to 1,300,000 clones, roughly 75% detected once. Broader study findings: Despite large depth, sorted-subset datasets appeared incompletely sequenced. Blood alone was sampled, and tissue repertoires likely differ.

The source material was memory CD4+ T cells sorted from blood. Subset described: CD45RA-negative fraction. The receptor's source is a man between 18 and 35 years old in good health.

The CDR3 DNA sequence: TGTGCCAGCAGCTTCGATGCGGGGGTCGAGCAGTACTTC. The encoded protein is CASSFDAGVEQYF. The chain uses TRBV11-2 and TRBJ2-7; the match to TRBD2 covers 7 bases. Germline lookup yields CDR1 SGHAT and CDR2 FQNNGV. This CDR3 contains 13 residues. V was pared by 3 bases and J by 6 bases, with 5 bases of the junction left unmatched.